The 9 T cell receptor beta chains below come from one sample, sequenced in a study of beta chain features in type 1 diabetes. Study-wide results and limits: All four CD4+ subsets of Type 1 diabetes patients contained TCRB CDR3s that were moderately but significantly shorter.

No cognate antigen is known for these TCRs. Expressed TCRB transcripts were sequenced because the isolated RNA had all been reverse transcribed beforehand. TCRdb keeps only in-frame clones here, not all; method: immunoSEQ multiplex PCR. The sample carries about 660,000 clones, over 12% recorded once. The sample taken for sequencing was naive CD4+ T cells from blood. These receptors originate from a man aged 18 to 29 with type 1 diabetes.

The chain is built from TRBV6-6 and TRBJ2-7, with TRBD2 matching over 7 bases. Germline V CDR1 and CDR2: MNHNY, SVGAGI (reference sequence). The CDR3 is made up of 13 amino acids. V was clipped by 10 bases and J by 1 base; unmatched bases: 7. CDR3 sequence (DNA): TGTGCCACCCAGAGGGGAGGGTCCTACGAGCAGTACTTC. Translated: CATQRGGSYEQYF.

This sequence joins TRBV30 and TRBJ1-5, with TRBD1 matching 8 bases. The V segment lost 1 base and the J segment 1 base; nucleotides outside the gene matches: 12. This CDR3 spans 18 amino acids. CDR1 is GTSNPN, CDR2 SVGIG, per germline (reference sequence). CDR3 protein: CAWSANRAGGWSNQPQHF. The CDR3 DNA is TGTGCCTGGAGTGCAAACAGGGCAGGGGGCTGGAGCAATCAGCCCCAGCATTTT.

The V gene is TRBV9, the J gene TRBJ1-6, with 8 bases identical to TRBD1. CDR3 length: 13 amino acids. V was pared by 5 bases and J by 7 bases, with 2 bases of the junction left unmatched. Germline values: CDR1 SGDLS, CDR2 YYNGEE. The CDR3 region has the DNA TGTGCCAGCAGGCGGGACAGGAATTCACCCCTCCACTTT. Amino acid sequence: CASRRDRNSPLHF.

The chain recombines TRBV5-1 with TRBJ2-3; possible D gene TRBD1, 6 bases. Deletions cut 0 bases from V and 0 bases from J, with 11 bases between. Germline CDR1 and CDR2: SGHRS and YFSETQ. The CDR3 consists of 16 residues. DNA for the CDR3: TGCGCCAGCAGCTTGGGATGGGGGCGAAGCACAGATACGCAGTATTTT. Its translation is CASSLGWGRSTDTQYF.

The chain recombines TRBV6-6 with TRBJ2-5, with 11 bases that match TRBD2. CDR1 and CDR2 (germline): MNHNY, SVGAGI (reference sequence). The trim removed 4 bases at V and 5 bases at J, leaving 3 bases unmatched. The CDR3 runs 14 residues. The CDR3 loop is CASSSASGRETQYF. CDR3 bases: TGTGCCAGCAGTTCGGCTAGCGGGAGGGAGACCCAGTACTTC.

This clone has just a few counts. CDR3 sequence: CASTGTVDTGELFF. CDR3 bases: TGTGCCAGCACCGGGACCGTCGACACCGGGGAGCTGTTTTTT. The V call is TRBV6-5, the J call TRBJ2-2, with D perhaps given as TRBD1 or TRBD2 (5 bases each). Per the germline V gene, CDR1 is MNHEY and CDR2 is SVGAGI. The ends were cut back, 7 bases at V and 3 bases at J, with 12 bases in the middle. The CDR3 covers 14 residues.

The rearrangement links TRBV5-6 to TRBJ1-2, with 8 bases identical to TRBD1. The CDR3 length is 15 residues. With 7 bases clipped from V and 4 bases from J, the junction kept 12 bases outside the gene matches. Germline lookup yields CDR1 SGHDT and CDR2 YYEEEE. CDR3 coding DNA: TGTGCCAGCGCAACCTCTGGGGACAGGTTCTATGGCTACACCTTC. It specifies CASATSGDRFYGYTF.

This clone was observed a few times. The V call is TRBV11-1, the J call TRBJ2-5; D is ambiguous. Germline CDR1 and CDR2: SGHAT and FQDESV (reference sequence). The CDR3 covers 13 residues. V was cut by 0 bases and J by 4 bases, with 6 bases left in between. The CDR3: CASSLAAGETQYF. CDR3 nucleotides: TGTGCCAGCAGCTTAGCGGCCGGAGAGACCCAGTACTTC.

This clone was detected only a few times. The genes are TRBV30 and TRBJ2-3, with 8 bases identical to TRBD2. Germline V gives CDR1 GTSNPN, CDR2 SVGIG (reference sequence). This CDR3 is 13 amino acids long. V dropped 3 bases and J dropped 4; count of bases not matched to a gene: 3. CDR3 bases: TGTGCCTGGAGCGGGGGGGCAGCAGATACGCAGTATTTT. It yields the protein CAWSGGAADTQYF.